The sequence of this T cell receptor beta chain was determined in a study of control samples from healthy donors and cancer patients (dated by TCRdb to 2018 to 2021). According to the germline V gene, CDR1 reads SGHTA and CDR2 reads FQGNSA. Clipping removes 5 bases from V and 0 bases from J, with 13 as the unmatched junction base count. Its CDR3 holds 18 amino acids, cysteine through phenylalanine. Of the read, only the CDR3 DNA is kept; its 54 bases are in frame from base 1. The library was prepared using the immunoSEQ multiplex PCR assay. The immuneACCESS repertoire file appears here via TCRdb, limited to in-frame rearrangements. These files lack a portion of the clones; in checked studies, under half of the deficit traces to unresolved V genes, and the cause of the others is not known. This sample holds about 120,000 clones; 93% were observed only once. The top ten constitute roughly 2.5% of the sample.

This clone was picked up a small number of times. Its recognized antigen is unknown. No much larger clonotype is one base removed from it; base qualities were not supplied. This sequence originates from a man under 40 in good health. The sequenced sample was blood. This receptor chain uses TRBV7-2 and TRBJ1-5, with 7 bases matching TRBD1. The sequenced DNA is TGTGCCAGCAGCCCGGGAATAAGGGACAGTTATAGCAATCAGCCCCAGCATTTT. Its coded protein is CASSPGIRDSYSNQPQHF. The entire variable domain, with the stretches around the CDR3 drawn from the reference TRBV7-2 and TRBJ1-5 proteins, is GAGVSQSPSNKVTEKGKDVELRCDPISGHTALYWYRQSLGQGLEFLIYFQGNSAPDKSGLPSDRFSAERTGGSVSTLTIQRTQQEDSAVYLCASSPGIRDSYSNQPQHFGDGTRLSIL.